The 7 T cell receptor beta chains below all came from one sample that was sequenced in a study of blood T cell repertoires in COVID-19. Method: immunoSEQ multiplex PCR; TCRdb's copy keeps in-frame clones and lacks some. The profile shows 100,000 or so clones, 92% of them singletons. Input material: peripheral blood. The receptors shown here come from a man in his fifties with active COVID-19.

This clone was counted only a few times. V is TRBV3-1 (or the pseudogene TRBV3-2) and J is TRBJ2-1, with TRBD2 matching over 12 bases. V was clipped by 2 bases and J by 5 bases; unmatched bases: 4. The CDR3 is 16 residues long. From germline, CDR1 is LGHDT and CDR2 YNNKEL (reference sequence). This CDR3 reads CASSQLAGGFDNEQFF. The CDR3 region has the DNA TGTGCCAGCAGCCAACTAGCGGGAGGGTTCGACAATGAGCAGTTCTTC.

J is TRBJ1-5 and V is TRBV20-1; D may be TRBD1 (6 bases). The germline V gene has CDR1 DFQATT and CDR2 SNEGSKA (reference sequence). Trimming took 3 bases from V and 1 from J, leaving 13 bases between them. This CDR3 has 15 residues. The CDR3 region is CSASQTDRSNQPQHF. The DNA of the CDR3 is TGCAGTGCTAGTCAGACCGACAGGAGCAATCAGCCCCAGCATTTT.

This rearrangement joins TRBV29-1 to TRBJ2-7; 9 bases are shared with TRBD1. Germline values: CDR1 SQVTM, CDR2 ANQGSEA. This CDR3 contains 13 residues. Trimming at V came to 7 bases and at J to 5 bases, leaving 9 bases not matched to a gene. CDR3 region: CSAGTGSLDEQYF. The CDR3 DNA is TGCAGCGCCGGGACAGGGTCTCTCGACGAGCAGTACTTC.

The chain is built from TRBV2 and TRBJ2-2, with TRBD2 matching over 12 bases. V dropped 8 bases and J dropped 7; count of bases not matched to a gene: 2. The CDR3 consists of 13 residues. Germline V CDR1 and CDR2: SNHLY, FYNNEI. The CDR3 bases are TGTGCCAGCCGACTAGCGGGAGTCGGGGAGCTGTTTTTT. This gives the protein CASRLAGVGELFF.

The chain links TRBV11-2 to TRBJ2-7, with 11 bases fitting TRBD2. Germline values: CDR1 SGHAT, CDR2 FQNNGV. Losses at the gene ends were 5 bases for V and 3 bases for J; bases not matched to a gene: 6. The CDR3 covers 15 residues. The CDR3 DNA reads TGTGCCAGCAGCGCCCAACTAGCGGGAGTCTACGAGCAGTACTTC. This sequence encodes CASSAQLAGVYEQYF.

The CDR3 DNA reads TGTGCCAGCAGCTTGACAGGGGGAGAGTACTTC. Its protein is CASSLTGGEYF. The rearrangement links TRBV5-8 to TRBJ2-7; TRBD1 aligns across 8 bases. J gave up 11 bases and V 1 base, and 2 bases lay outside the gene matches. Germline V gene sequence: CDR1 SGHTS, CDR2 YDEGEE. The CDR3 is 11 residues long.

This clone showed up just once. This chain uses TRBV10-3 with TRBJ2-1; 12 nucleotides line up with TRBD1. Germline loops: CDR1 ENHRY, CDR2 SYGVKD. Trimming took 2 bases from V and 5 from J; bases not matched to a gene: 4. The CDR3 is 16 amino acids. This chain's CDR3 is CAISEGTGGMNNEQFF. DNA of the CDR3: TGTGCCATCAGTGAGGGGACAGGGGGCATGAACAATGAGCAGTTCTTC.